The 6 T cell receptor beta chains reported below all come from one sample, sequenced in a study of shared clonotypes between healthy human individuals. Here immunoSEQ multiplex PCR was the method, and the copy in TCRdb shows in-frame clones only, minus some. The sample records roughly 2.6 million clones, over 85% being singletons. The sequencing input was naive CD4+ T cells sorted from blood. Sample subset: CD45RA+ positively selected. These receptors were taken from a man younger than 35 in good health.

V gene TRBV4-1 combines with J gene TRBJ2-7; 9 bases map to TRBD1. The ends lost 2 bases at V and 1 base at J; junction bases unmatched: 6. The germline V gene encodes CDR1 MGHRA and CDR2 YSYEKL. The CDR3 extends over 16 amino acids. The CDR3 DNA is TGCGCCAGCAGCCAACCCTCCGGGACAGGGTCCTACGAGCAGTACTTC. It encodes CASSQPSGTGSYEQYF.

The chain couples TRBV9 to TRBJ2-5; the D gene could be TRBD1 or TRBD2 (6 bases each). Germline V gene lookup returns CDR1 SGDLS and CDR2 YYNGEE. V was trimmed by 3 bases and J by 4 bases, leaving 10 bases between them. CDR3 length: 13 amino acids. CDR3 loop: CASSDTGAETQYF. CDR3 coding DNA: TGTGCCAGCAGCGATACGGGGGCAGAGACCCAGTACTTC.

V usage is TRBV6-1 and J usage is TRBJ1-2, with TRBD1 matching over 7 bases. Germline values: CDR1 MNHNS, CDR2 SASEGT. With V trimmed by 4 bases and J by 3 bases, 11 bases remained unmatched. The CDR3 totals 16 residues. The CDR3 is CASSGEATGSHYGYTF. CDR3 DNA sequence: TGTGCCAGCAGTGGTGAGGCGACAGGGTCCCACTATGGCTACACCTTC.

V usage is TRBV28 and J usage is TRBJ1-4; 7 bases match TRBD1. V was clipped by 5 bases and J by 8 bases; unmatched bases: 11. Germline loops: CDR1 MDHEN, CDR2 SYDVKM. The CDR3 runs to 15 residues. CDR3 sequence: CASSPNRGFREKLFF. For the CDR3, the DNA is TGTGCCAGCAGTCCAAACAGGGGTTTTCGGGAAAAACTGTTTTTT.

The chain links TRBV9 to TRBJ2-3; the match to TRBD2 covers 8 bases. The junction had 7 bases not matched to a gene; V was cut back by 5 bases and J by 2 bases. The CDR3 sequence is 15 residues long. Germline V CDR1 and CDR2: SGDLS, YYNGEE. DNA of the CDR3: TGTGCCAGCAGTCCCGGACTAGCTCCCACAGATACGCAGTATTTT. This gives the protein CASSPGLAPTDTQYF.

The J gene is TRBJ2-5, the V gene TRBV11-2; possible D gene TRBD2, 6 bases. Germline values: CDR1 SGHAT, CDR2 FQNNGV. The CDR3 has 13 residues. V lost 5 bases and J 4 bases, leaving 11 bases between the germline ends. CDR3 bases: TGTGCCAGCAGCCAGACTAGTCCAGAGACCCAGTACTTC. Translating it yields CASSQTSPETQYF.